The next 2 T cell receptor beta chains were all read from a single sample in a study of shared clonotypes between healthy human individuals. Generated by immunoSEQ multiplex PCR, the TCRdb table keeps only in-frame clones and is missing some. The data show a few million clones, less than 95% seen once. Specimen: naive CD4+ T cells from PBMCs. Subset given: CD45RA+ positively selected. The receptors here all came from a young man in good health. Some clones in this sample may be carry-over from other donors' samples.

The CDR3 DNA reads TGCGCCAGCAGCTTGGACGGCCACACCGACACTGAAGCTTTCTTT. Protein: CASSLDGHTDTEAFF. The rearrangement uses TRBV5-1 and TRBJ1-1; D unclear. Germline values: CDR1 SGHRS, CDR2 YFSETQ. Trimming took 0 bases from V and 3 from J, leaving 12 bases between them. The CDR3 loop spans 15 amino acids.

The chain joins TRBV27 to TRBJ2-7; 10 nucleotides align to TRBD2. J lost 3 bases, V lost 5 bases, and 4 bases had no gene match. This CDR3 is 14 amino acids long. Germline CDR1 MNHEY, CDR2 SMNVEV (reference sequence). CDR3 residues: CASSTRTSGYEQYF. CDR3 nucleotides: TGTGCCAGCAGTACCAGGACTAGCGGCTACGAGCAGTACTTC.